These 20 T cell receptor beta chains were all obtained from the same sample, sequenced in a study of cytomegalovirus exposure and HLA in healthy donors. PCR primers comprised 60 Vbeta and 13 Jbeta primers. The table came from immunoSEQ multiplex PCR; TCRdb's copy has only in-frame clones and leaves some out. The sample includes about 130,000 clones, more than 65% of them seen just once. The sequenced sample was PBMCs. These receptors were obtained from a woman in her sixties or seventies in good health and CMV-seropositive.

The chain joins TRBV7-3 to TRBJ1-2, with 7 nucleotides matching TRBD1. Trimming took 5 bases from V and 6 from J; bases not matched to a gene: 6. The CDR3 totals 13 residues. Germline V gene sequence: CDR1 SGHTA, CDR2 FQGTGA. The CDR3 nucleotides are TGTGCCAGCAGCACCAGACAGGGAGATGGCTACACCTTC. Its protein is CASSTRQGDGYTF.

The chain couples TRBV6-5 to TRBJ2-5, with 7 bases lining up with TRBD1. The CDR3 length is 15 residues. Losses at the gene ends were 6 bases for V and 7 bases for J; bases not matched to a gene: 14. Germline values: CDR1 MNHEY, CDR2 SVGAGI. The CDR3 loop reads CASRRSGQQEGTQYF. DNA for the CDR3: TGTGCCAGCAGACGATCGGGACAGCAAGAGGGGACCCAGTACTTC.

In DNA, the CDR3 is TGTGCCAGCAACCCCGGCGGCGACACCGGGGAGCTGTTTTTT. It encodes CASNPGGDTGELFF. The rearrangement joins TRBV11-3 to TRBJ2-2; D remains unclear. The CDR3 is 14 amino acids. The germline CDR1 and CDR2 sequences are SGHNT and YENEEA. V was clipped by 7 bases and J by 3 bases, with 12 bases between them. Based on the CDR3 plus reference TRBV11-3 and TRBJ2-2, the full variable domain is EAGVVQSPRYKIIEKKQPVAFWCNPISGHNTLYWYLQNLGQGPELLIRYENEEAVDDSQLPKDRFSAERLKGVDSTLKIQPAELGDSAVYLCASNPGGDTGELFFGEGSRLTVL.

The chain recombines TRBV27 with TRBJ2-5; the match to TRBD2 covers 10 bases. The better agreement between TRBJ2-7 and the DNA end casts doubt on the J call. CDR1 MNHEY and CDR2 SMNVEV come from the germline V gene (reference sequence). The CDR3 covers 13 residues. The CDR3 loop reads CASSRTSGYEQYF. CDR3 in DNA: TGTGCCAGCAGCCGGACTAGCGGCTACGAGCAGTACTTC.

The chain has TRBV20-1 and TRBJ2-1; D perhaps matches TRBD1 (6 bases). This CDR3 has 11 amino acids. Germline CDR1 is DFQATT and CDR2 is SNEGSKA (reference sequence). Trimming left V 4 bases short and J 7 bases short, with 8 bases between. As DNA, the CDR3 is TGCAGTGCTACAAGGGGGAATGAGCAGTTCTTC. Residues: CSATRGNEQFF.

The chain couples TRBV19 to TRBJ2-6, with 9 positions matching TRBD1. The germline V gene encodes CDR1 LNHDA and CDR2 SQIVND (reference sequence). J lost 4 bases, V lost 4 bases, and 5 bases had no gene match. The CDR3 is 16 residues long. DNA of the CDR3: TGTGCCAGTAGTAAAACAGGGGGCTCCGGGGCCAACGTCCTGACTTTC. Protein product: CASSKTGGSGANVLTF.

The table lists this clone with a few counts. The chain recombines TRBV23-1 with TRBJ1-1; 8 bases match TRBD1. TRBV23-1 is designated an ORF whose function remains uncertain. The V segment lost 0 bases and the J segment 0 bases; nucleotides outside the gene matches: 9. The CDR3 covers 18 residues. The DNA of the CDR3 is TGCGCCAGCAGTCAATCGGGGTGGACAGGGAAAATGAACACTGAAGCTTTCTTT. Its translation is CASSQSGWTGKMNTEAFF.

The chain uses TRBV7-9 and TRBJ2-7; 10 bases map to TRBD1. This CDR3 has 14 residues. Germline trimming cut 2 bases from V and 5 bases from J; bases unmatched to any gene: 3. Per germline, CDR1 SEHNR and CDR2 FQNEAQ (reference sequence). CDR3 loop: CASSLWGQGNEQYF. The CDR3 DNA reads as TGTGCCAGCAGCTTATGGGGACAGGGGAACGAGCAGTACTTC. Based on the CDR3 plus reference TRBV7-9 and TRBJ2-7, the full variable domain is DTGVSQNPRHKITKRGQNVTFRCDPISEHNRLYWYRQTLGQGPEFLTYFQNEAQLEKSRLLSDRFSAERPKGSFSTLEIQRTEQGDSAMYLCASSLWGQGNEQYFGPGTRLTVT.

The rearrangement links TRBV2 to TRBJ1-1; 8 nucleotides match TRBD1. Losses at the gene ends were 6 bases for V and 5 bases for J; bases not matched to a gene: 5. From germline, CDR1 is SNHLY and CDR2 FYNNEI. The CDR3 extends over 13 amino acids. CDR3 protein: CASRIQGGTEAFF. CDR3 DNA: TGTGCCAGCAGAATACAGGGGGGGACTGAAGCTTTCTTT.

The genes are TRBV2 and TRBJ2-7; 11 nucleotides align to TRBD2. The trim removed 4 bases at V and 1 base at J, leaving 6 bases unmatched. The CDR3 is made up of 16 amino acids. Per the germline V gene, CDR1 is SNHLY and CDR2 is FYNNEI. The CDR3 nucleotides are TGTGCCAGCAGTGCGGGACTAGCGGCAAATTCCTACGAGCAGTACTTC. Residues: CASSAGLAANSYEQYF. Supplemented by reference TRBV2 and TRBJ2-7, the full variable domain reads EPEVTQTPSHQVTQMGQEVILRCVPISNHLYFYWYRQILGQKVEFLVSFYNNEISEKSEIFDDQFSVERPDGSNFTLKIRSTKLEDSAMYFCASSAGLAANSYEQYFGPGTRLTVT.

The V gene is TRBV2, the J gene TRBJ1-1; TRBD1 matches 8 bases. V was clipped by 7 bases and J by 4 bases; unmatched bases: 8. The CDR3 contains 14 residues. In germline, CDR1 is SNHLY, CDR2 FYNNEI. CDR3 coding DNA: TGTGCCAGCACCATAGACAGGGGCGGCACTGAAGCTTTCTTT. Translating gives CASTIDRGGTEAFF.

The chain joins TRBV7-2 to TRBJ2-2; 7 nucleotides match TRBD2. The CDR3 is 16 amino acids. CDR1 SGHTA and CDR2 FQGNSA come from the germline V gene. With V trimmed by 2 bases and J by 1 base, 4 bases remained unmatched. In DNA, the CDR3 is TGTGCCAGCAGCTTAAGGTGGGGGGGGAACACCGGGGAGCTGTTTTTT. Protein sequence: CASSLRWGGNTGELFF.

The count of this clone is one. This sequence joins TRBV6-5 and TRBJ1-1; no definite D call. This CDR3 has 13 amino acids. The V end was cut by 6 bases, the J end by 0 bases, with 8 bases between. CDR1 and CDR2 from the germline V gene are MNHEY and SVGAGI. The CDR3 is CASRYNMNTEAFF. The CDR3 coding sequence is TGTGCCAGCAGGTATAATATGAACACTGAAGCTTTCTTT.

CDR3 amino acids: CASSPGEVGQEVGYTF. The CDR3 bases are TGTGCCAGCAGCCCGGGGGAGGTGGGACAGGAGGTCGGCTACACCTTC. The chain employs TRBV7-3 and TRBJ1-2, with 8 positions matching TRBD1. The CDR3 spans 16 residues. Germline V gives CDR1 SGHTA, CDR2 FQGTGA. With 5 bases clipped from V and 8 bases from J, the junction kept 16 bases outside the gene matches. Drawing the rest from reference TRBV7-3 and TRBJ1-2, the complete variable domain is GAGVSQTPSNKVTEKGKYVELRCDPISGHTALYWYRQSLGQGPEFLIYFQGTGAADDSGLPNDRFFAVRPEGSVSTLKIQRTERGDSAVYLCASSPGEVGQEVGYTFGSGTRLTVV.

The rearrangement links TRBV7-2 to TRBJ1-1, with 8 bases that match TRBD1. CDR1 is SGHTA and CDR2 is FQGNSA in the germline V gene. The CDR3 contains 13 residues. J lost 4 bases, V lost 6 bases, and 4 bases had no gene match. The CDR3 nucleotides are TGTGCCAGCAGATCTACAGGGGGCACTGAAGCTTTCTTT. The encoded protein is CASRSTGGTEAFF.

This clone was picked up one time. The chain links TRBV10-3 to TRBJ2-1; 11 bases are a match to TRBD2. The germline CDR1 and CDR2 sequences are ENHRY and SYGVKD. Germline trimming cut 8 bases from V and 5 bases from J; bases unmatched to any gene: 5. There are 14 residues in the CDR3. CDR3 DNA: TGTGCCATCGCAGGGACTAGCGGCCACAATGAGCAGTTCTTC. Residues: CAIAGTSGHNEQFF.

This clone was picked up a small number of times. V and J are TRBV7-2 and TRBJ2-5; the D gene is possibly TRBD2 (7 bases). The germline gives CDR1 SGHTA, CDR2 FQGNSA. V lost 3 bases and J lost 7, with 12 bases in between. The length of the CDR3 is 13 residues. CDR3 sequence: CASSLGGRGTQYF. The CDR3 DNA sequence: TGTGCCAGCAGCTTGGGGGGGCGAGGGACCCAGTACTTC.

The chain links TRBV5-5 to TRBJ2-3; TRBD2 might be the D (6 bases). The CDR3 loop spans 18 amino acids. The ends were cut back, 0 bases at V and 0 bases at J, with 17 bases in the middle. Germline lookup yields CDR1 SGHKS and CDR2 YYEKEE (reference sequence). DNA of the CDR3: TGTGCCAGCAGCTTGGTGGGGCTGGGGGGTTCGAGCACAGATACGCAGTATTTT. Its translation is CASSLVGLGGSSTDTQYF.

The chain joins TRBV6-5 to TRBJ2-6; 7 nucleotides line up with TRBD1. V gave up 6 bases and J gave up 3 bases; unmatched junction bases: 5. Germline values: CDR1 MNHEY, CDR2 SVGAGI. The CDR3 is made up of 15 amino acids. The CDR3 spells CASRRTGSGANVLTF. Written as DNA, the CDR3 is TGTGCCAGCAGGCGGACAGGCAGTGGGGCCAACGTCCTGACTTTC.

CDR3 sequence reads: CASSEALQGTDTQYF. The CDR3 DNA is TGTGCCAGCAGTGAAGCTCTGCAGGGAACAGATACGCAGTATTTT. The gene calls are TRBV6-1 and TRBJ2-3; TRBD1 is a possible D gene (5 bases). The length of the CDR3 is 15 residues. The germline V gene encodes CDR1 MNHNS and CDR2 SASEGT. V was pared by 0 bases and J by 3 bases, with 10 bases between.